One and the same sample provided the 30 T cell receptor beta chains below, sequenced in a study of Tregs in tolerant kidney transplant recipients. Mixed chimerism was transient after nonmyeloablative marrow transplants from related graft donors. Profiling relied on immunoSEQ multiplex PCR, and the TCRdb table lists in-frame clones only, not all of them. The data contain about 50,000 clones, more than 70% of them singletons. The specimen was CD8+ T cells from blood (PBMCs), collected 12 months after the transplant. Receptors were obtained from a human patient who received a combined kidney and bone marrow transplant. Some T cells may be the graft donor's.

Comments on this clone: Other DNA sequences in this specimen translate into the identical CDR3. V and J are TRBV28 and TRBJ2-3; TRBD2 agrees at 9 bases. V lost 3 bases, J lost 3 bases, and 1 base stayed unmatched. The CDR3 runs to 14 residues. Germline V CDR1 and CDR2: MDHEN, SYDVKM. The DNA of the CDR3 is TGTGCCAGCAGTTTTCTAGCGGGGACAGATACGCAGTATTTT. Translation: CASSFLAGTDTQYF.

The rearrangement joins TRBV6-5 to TRBJ2-7, with D possibly TRBD1 on 7 matching bases. Trimming removed 0 bases at V and 4 bases at J, with 10 bases between. Germline lookup yields CDR1 MNHEY and CDR2 SVGAGI. The CDR3 runs 14 residues. The DNA of the CDR3 is TGTGCCAGCAGTTACTCGGCAGGGGGGTACGAGCAGTACTTC. It specifies CASSYSAGGYEQYF.

V is TRBV6-1 and J is TRBJ1-1; TRBD1 might be the D (5 bases). CDR3 length: 14 residues. V was clipped by 1 base and J by 7 bases, with 13 bases between them. CDR1 and CDR2 from the germline V gene are MNHNS and SASEGT. The CDR3 region is CASSEEVTAFEAFF. The DNA of the CDR3 is TGTGCCAGCAGTGAAGAAGTGACAGCTTTTGAAGCTTTCTTT.

The CDR3 coding sequence is TGTGCCAGCATTCCTGGGACTAGCGGGTACTCCTACAATGAGCAGTTCTTC. As protein: CASIPGTSGYSYNEQFF. The rearrangement links TRBV7-9 to TRBJ2-1; TRBD2 aligns across 12 bases. The CDR3 is 17 amino acids. Germline CDR1 is SEHNR and CDR2 is FQNEAQ (reference sequence). Trimming removed 7 bases from V and 0 bases from J; junction bases left unmatched: 7. The full variable domain, rest sourced from reference TRBV7-9 and TRBJ2-1, is DTGVSQNPRHKITKRGQNVTFRCDPISEHNRLYWYRQTLGQGPEFLTYFQNEAQLEKSRLLSDRFSAERPKGSFSTLEIQRTEQGDSAMYLCASIPGTSGYSYNEQFFGPGTRLTVL.

The V and J genes are TRBV28 and TRBJ2-7; D not certain. Looked up from germline, CDR1 is MDHEN and CDR2 is SYDVKM. CDR3 length equals 13 residues. V was trimmed by 5 bases and J by 1 base, leaving 9 bases between them. DNA for the CDR3: TGTGCCAGCAGTCTGACTGGATCCTACGAGCAGTACTTC. It codes for CASSLTGSYEQYF.

This sequence joins TRBV4-1 and TRBJ2-7; D is possibly TRBD2 (6 bases). With 0 bases removed from V and 0 bases from J, the gap between germline ends came to 12 bases. This CDR3 has 16 amino acids. Germline V gives CDR1 MGHRA, CDR2 YSYEKL. CDR3 in DNA: TGCGCCAGCAGCCAAGAAGCCAGCGGGTTCTCCTACGAGCAGTACTTC. This codes for CASSQEASGFSYEQYF.

This clone was found once. The chain carries TRBV27 and TRBJ1-5; no firm D call. Germline values: CDR1 MNHEY, CDR2 SMNVEV (reference sequence). Trimming cost V 4 bases and J 2 bases, with 12 bases left between them. The CDR3 is 15 amino acids. The CDR3 DNA follows: TGTGCCAGCAGTTCACTTAGGACTGGCAATCAGCCCCAGCATTTT. Protein product: CASSSLRTGNQPQHF.

The chain recombines TRBV7-9 with TRBJ1-5; 7 bases line up with TRBD1. CDR3 length equals 13 residues. The germline CDR1 and CDR2 sequences are SEHNR and FQNEAQ (reference sequence). V shed 5 bases and J 5 bases; nucleotides not matched to a gene: 3. The CDR3 sequence: CASSRQGYQPQHF. For the CDR3, the DNA is TGTGCCAGCAGCCGACAGGGATATCAGCCCCAGCATTTT.

This chain's CDR3 is CASRTGGQPQHF. DNA for the CDR3: TGTGCCAGTAGAACAGGCGGTCAGCCCCAGCATTTT. The V and J genes are TRBV19 and TRBJ1-5; TRBD1 might be the D (5 bases). Germline V CDR1 and CDR2: LNHDA, SQIVND (reference sequence). The germline V and J ends were trimmed by 6 bases and 6 bases, with 9 bases remaining between them. The CDR3 covers 12 residues. The full variable domain, completed using reference TRBV19 and TRBJ1-5, is DGGITQSPKYLFRKEGQNVTLSCEQNLNHDAMYWYRQDPGQGLRLIYYSQIVNDFQKGDIAEGYSVSREKKESFPLTVTSAQKNPTAFYLCASRTGGQPQHFGDGTRLSIL.

The chain employs TRBV5-4 and TRBJ2-5; 12 nucleotides match TRBD2. After removal of 3 bases from V and 1 base from J, the junction contained 4 bases not matched to a gene. The CDR3 has 16 residues. Germline V CDR1 and CDR2: SGHNT, YYREEE (reference sequence). As DNA, the CDR3 is TGTGCCAGCAGCTCTGGACTAGCGGGGTTCCAAGAGACCCAGTACTTC. Its protein is CASSSGLAGFQETQYF.

V usage is TRBV10-3 and J usage is TRBJ2-3; TRBD2 agrees at 11 bases. Trimming at V came to 4 bases and at J to 4 bases, leaving 10 bases not matched to a gene. Germline V gene lookup returns CDR1 ENHRY and CDR2 SYGVKD. The CDR3 loop spans 17 amino acids. The CDR3 DNA sequence: TGTGCCATCAGTGTAGTCAAGCTAGCGGGGGGCTCAGATACGCAGTATTTT. Amino acid sequence: CAISVVKLAGGSDTQYF.

Remarks on this clone: Its ends do not fully match the called genes, so a read error is possible. DNA for the CDR3: TGTGCCTGGACGGGGGGCGGGAGGGCCTATAATGAGCAGTTCTTC. It codes for CAWTGGGRAYNEQFF. This chain connects TRBV30 to TRBJ2-1; 9 nucleotides agree with TRBD2. The CDR3 loop spans 15 amino acids. Germline CDR1 reads GTSNPN; CDR2 reads SVGIG (reference sequence).

The chain carries TRBV7-9 and TRBJ2-1; D is perhaps TRBD1 (6 bases). Between the trimmed V and J ends, which lost 5 bases and 5 bases, there was a span of 7 bases. This CDR3 has 12 amino acids. Germline V lookup: CDR1 SEHNR, CDR2 FQNEAQ (reference sequence). CDR3 region: CASSGQHNEQFF. The CDR3 nucleotides are TGTGCCAGCAGCGGACAGCACAATGAGCAGTTCTTC.

The V gene is TRBV5-5, the J gene TRBJ2-7; TRBD2 agrees at 12 bases. The CDR3 spans 18 residues. CDR1 is SGHKS, CDR2 YYEKEE, per germline (reference sequence). Germline trimming cut 5 bases from V and 0 bases from J; bases unmatched to any gene: 12. In nucleotides, the CDR3 is TGTGCCAGCAGATCCGGGACTAGCGGGTCACCGTTCTCCTACGAGCAGTACTTC. Translating it yields CASRSGTSGSPFSYEQYF.

The V call is TRBV4-2, the J call TRBJ2-1; D ambiguous. The CDR3 has 17 residues. V lost 0 bases, J lost 3 bases, and 15 bases lay in between. The germline gives CDR1 LGHNA, CDR2 YNFKEQ. The CDR3 sequence is CASSQEALEPVYNEQFF. Here the CDR3 DNA reads TGTGCCAGCAGCCAAGAAGCCTTAGAACCGGTCTACAATGAGCAGTTCTTC.

The chain carries TRBV6-6 and TRBJ1-2; the D is unclear. The CDR3 runs to 11 residues. Trimming removed 6 bases from V and 4 bases from J, with 6 bases in between. Germline lookup yields CDR1 MNHNY and CDR2 SVGAGI (reference sequence). The CDR3 region is CASRATYGYTF. CDR3 DNA: TGTGCCAGCAGAGCGACCTATGGCTACACCTTC.

This chain uses TRBV7-9 with TRBJ2-7; TRBD1 matches 10 bases. This CDR3 is 15 amino acids long. V was clipped by 5 bases and J by 1 base; unmatched bases: 5. CDR1 and CDR2 (germline): SEHNR, FQNEAQ (reference sequence). The CDR3: CASSPGQGLSYEQYF. CDR3 sequence (DNA): TGTGCCAGCAGCCCGGGACAGGGGCTATCCTACGAGCAGTACTTC.

This chain links TRBV7-6 with TRBJ2-7, with D perhaps TRBD2 (5 bases). With 1 base removed from V and 7 bases from J, the gap between germline ends came to 11 bases. Germline values: CDR1 SGHVS, CDR2 FNYEAQ. CDR3 length: 13 residues. CDR3 sequence: CASSLGPGSEQYF. DNA for the CDR3: TGTGCCAGCAGCTTAGGCCCGGGGAGTGAGCAGTACTTC.

The rearrangement uses TRBV5-8 and TRBJ2-1; 11 nucleotides match TRBD2. The J segment lost 8 bases and the V segment lost 4 bases, leaving 11 bases of the junction unmatched. The CDR3 loop spans 16 amino acids. The germline V gene encodes CDR1 SGHTS and CDR2 YDEGEE. CDR3 in amino acids: CASSLDLAGGRDEQFF. The CDR3 DNA follows: TGTGCCAGCAGCCTGGACCTAGCGGGAGGAAGGGATGAGCAGTTCTTC.

The rearrangement joins TRBV7-8 to TRBJ2-6, with D unresolved. The CDR3 runs to 16 residues. CDR1 and CDR2 from the germline V gene are SGHVS and FQNEAQ. The V gene lost 0 bases and the J gene lost 0 bases, with 6 bases spanning the gap. CDR3 in DNA: TGTGCCAGCAGCTTAGCCTTATACTCTGGGGCCAACGTCCTGACTTTC. This translates into CASSLALYSGANVLTF.

This chain links TRBV5-8 with TRBJ1-5; tentative D call: TRBD1 (5 bases). CDR1 and CDR2 from the germline V gene are SGHTS and YDEGEE. V was clipped by 4 bases and J by 4 bases, with 15 bases between them. This CDR3 is 15 amino acids long. In DNA, the CDR3 is TGTGCCAGCAGCCTAACACCGGGGGGAAATCAGCCCCAGCATTTT. Encoded protein: CASSLTPGGNQPQHF.

The rearrangement uses TRBV13 and TRBJ1-2, with 8 bases fitting TRBD1. With V trimmed by 5 bases and J by 4 bases, 6 bases remained unmatched. The germline gives CDR1 PRHDT, CDR2 FYEKMQ (reference sequence). The CDR3 runs 14 residues. CDR3 loop: CASSPDRAPYGYTF. In DNA form, the CDR3 reads TGTGCCAGCAGCCCGGACAGGGCTCCCTATGGCTACACCTTC.

The rearrangement links TRBV7-6 to TRBJ2-1, with 8 bases identical to TRBD1. Germline V gene sequence: CDR1 SGHVS, CDR2 FNYEAQ. This CDR3 comprises 14 residues. Trimming removed 5 bases from V and 4 bases from J; junction bases left unmatched: 4. The CDR3 sequence is CASSQGQGYNEQFF. As DNA, the CDR3 is TGTGCCAGCAGCCAAGGACAGGGTTACAATGAGCAGTTCTTC. The entire variable domain, with the rest obtained from reference TRBV7-6 and TRBJ2-1, is as follows: GAGVSQSPRYKVTKRGQDVALRCDPISGHVSLYWYRQALGQGPEFLTYFNYEAQQDKSGLPNDRFSAERPEGSISTLTIQRTEQRDSAMYRCASSQGQGYNEQFFGPGTRLTVL.

The chain carries TRBV6-1 and TRBJ1-2; TRBD1 agrees at 7 bases. The germline CDR1 and CDR2 sequences are MNHNS and SASEGT. J gave up 4 bases and V 3 bases, and 5 bases lay outside the gene matches. CDR3 length: 14 residues. The CDR3 DNA reads as TGTGCCAGCAGTGAGGGCAGGGGGGTCTATGGCTACACCTTC. Translating it yields CASSEGRGVYGYTF.

The chain joins TRBV6-5 to TRBJ1-1; 8 positions agree with TRBD1. Germline values: CDR1 MNHEY, CDR2 SVGAGI. This CDR3 comprises 14 residues. With V trimmed by 7 bases and J by 0 bases, 4 bases remained unmatched. The CDR3 DNA is TGTGCCAGCACCCCGACAGGGGTGAACACTGAAGCTTTCTTT. It specifies CASTPTGVNTEAFF.

V usage is TRBV29-1 and J usage is TRBJ1-2; 11 nucleotides agree with TRBD1. Germline CDR1 SQVTM, CDR2 ANQGSEA. V was pared by 7 bases and J by 2 bases, with 3 bases of the junction left unmatched. The CDR3 totals 13 residues. The chain's CDR3 is CSGTGGTNYGYTF. In nucleotides, the CDR3 is TGCAGCGGGACAGGGGGCACAAACTATGGCTACACCTTC.

The chain is built from TRBV7-3 and TRBJ2-1; TRBD1 matches at 8 bases. The V gene's germline CDR1 is SGHTA and CDR2 FQGTGA. This CDR3 is built from 15 residues. The V segment lost 2 bases and the J segment 4 bases; nucleotides outside the gene matches: 4. The chain's CDR3 is CASSLPRTGYNEQFF. The CDR3 DNA is TGTGCCAGCAGCTTACCCCGGACAGGGTACAATGAGCAGTTCTTC.

The chain joins TRBV7-3 to TRBJ2-4, with a tentative D call TRBD2 (5 bases). Germline assignment: CDR1 SGHTA and CDR2 FQGTGA. The CDR3 is made up of 15 amino acids. Trimming shortened V by 1 base and J by 5 bases, and 12 bases separated the two germline ends. Here the CDR3 DNA reads TGTGCCAGCAGCTTAAGTGGCGGGTTGGAAAACATTCAGTACTTC. The encoded protein is CASSLSGGLENIQYF.

The chain recombines TRBV21-1 with TRBJ1-1; the listed D gene, TRBD1, was not tested against the DNA. TRBV21-1 is labeled a pseudogene. The CDR3 contains 14 residues. The CDR3 bases are TGTGCCAGCAGCAAAGACCCAGGGGACACTGAAGCTTTCTTT. Amino acid sequence: CASSKDPGDTEAFF.

The chain couples TRBV7-8 to TRBJ2-7, with D possibly being TRBD2 (6 bases). This CDR3 comprises 17 residues. The germline V gene encodes CDR1 SGHVS and CDR2 FQNEAQ. V lost 1 base to trimming and J lost 0 bases, with 16 bases between them. CDR3 sequence: CASSLGFGRPLSYEQYF. The CDR3 DNA reads TGTGCCAGCAGCTTAGGGTTTGGGAGGCCCCTCTCCTACGAGCAGTACTTC. The whole variable domain, remainder taken from reference TRBV7-8 and TRBJ2-7, is GAGVSQSPRYKVAKRGQDVALRCDPISGHVSLFWYQQALGQGPEFLTYFQNEAQLDKSGLPSDRFFAERPEGSVSTLKIQRTQQEDSAVYLCASSLGFGRPLSYEQYFGPGTRLTVT.